A few counts support the clone carrying this T cell receptor beta chain. Its matching antigen is unknown. The same CDR3 also results from other DNA sequences found in this sample. The sample is drawn from a study of CD8+ T cells in alopecia areata. Study at large: Each of the treated patients was given oral tofacitinib, 5 to 10 mg twice daily, for moderate-to-severe alopecia areata.

CDR3 size: 12 residues. Germline CDR1 and CDR2: SQVTM and ANQGSEA. Trimming cost V 7 bases and J 3 bases, with 13 bases left between them. Study-wide results and limits: Given one nonresponder, whether baseline CD8+ expansion relates to response remains uncertain.

Sequencing used cDNA as its template, made by extracting RNA and reverse transcribing it. Clones were read by immunoSEQ multiplex PCR, and TCRdb kept only the in-frame ones, dropping some. The profile shows roughly 70,000 clones, approximately 30% of them singletons. The treatment: oral pan-JAK inhibitor, 5-10 mg twice daily. Patients with alopecia areata provided lesional scalp punch biopsies as well as peripheral blood. The chain joins TRBV29-1 to TRBJ2-7; TRBD1 might be the D (7 bases). The clonotype was recovered from a human donor with alopecia areata. The sample here was CD8+ T cells sorted from blood, taken at week 4, from a patient treated with tofacitinib. The CDR3: CSGGDSGYEQYF. The DNA for the CDR3 is TGCAGCGGGGGGGACAGTGGCTACGAGCAGTACTTC.